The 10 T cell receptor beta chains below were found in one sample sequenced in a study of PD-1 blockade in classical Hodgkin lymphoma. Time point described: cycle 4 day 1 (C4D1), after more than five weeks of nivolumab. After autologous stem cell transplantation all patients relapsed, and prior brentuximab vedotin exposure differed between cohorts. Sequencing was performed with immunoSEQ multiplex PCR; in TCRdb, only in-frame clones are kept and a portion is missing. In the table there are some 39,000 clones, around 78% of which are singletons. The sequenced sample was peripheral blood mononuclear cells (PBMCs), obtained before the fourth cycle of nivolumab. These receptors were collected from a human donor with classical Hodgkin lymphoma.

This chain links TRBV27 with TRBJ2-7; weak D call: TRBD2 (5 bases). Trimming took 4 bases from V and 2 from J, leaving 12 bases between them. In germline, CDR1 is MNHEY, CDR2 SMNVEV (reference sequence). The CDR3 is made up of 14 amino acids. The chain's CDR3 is CASSSYLAAYEQYF. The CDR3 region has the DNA TGTGCCAGCAGTTCCTACCTAGCAGCCTACGAGCAGTACTTC.

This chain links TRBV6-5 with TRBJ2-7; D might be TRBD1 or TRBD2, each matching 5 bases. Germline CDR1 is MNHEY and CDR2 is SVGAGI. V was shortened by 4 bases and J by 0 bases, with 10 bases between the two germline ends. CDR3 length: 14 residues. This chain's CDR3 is CASSLFGGSYEQYF. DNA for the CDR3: TGTGCCAGCAGTTTATTTGGGGGCTCCTACGAGCAGTACTTC.

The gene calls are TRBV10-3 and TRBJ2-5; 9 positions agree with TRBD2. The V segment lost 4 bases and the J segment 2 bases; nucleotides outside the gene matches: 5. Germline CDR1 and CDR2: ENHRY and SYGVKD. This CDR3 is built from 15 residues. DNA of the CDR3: TGTGCCATCAGTGCAGCGGGGGGCCCTCAAGAGACCCAGTACTTC. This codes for CAISAAGGPQETQYF.

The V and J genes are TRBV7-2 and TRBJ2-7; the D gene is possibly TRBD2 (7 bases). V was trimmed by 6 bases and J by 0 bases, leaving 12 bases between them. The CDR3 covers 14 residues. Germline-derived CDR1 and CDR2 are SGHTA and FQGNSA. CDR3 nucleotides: TGTGCCAGCAGGGGGGGGCCGGACTCCTACGAGCAGTACTTC. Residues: CASRGGPDSYEQYF.

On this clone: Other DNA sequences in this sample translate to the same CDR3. The CDR3 DNA follows: TGTGCCAGCAGCGTAGACAGCAGCAATCAGCCCCAGCATTTT. This gives the protein CASSVDSSNQPQHF. The chain employs TRBV9 and TRBJ1-5; no firm D call. The length of the CDR3 is 14 residues. V gave up 0 bases and J gave up 1 base, with 5 bases separating them. Germline CDR1 is SGDLS and CDR2 is YYNGEE.

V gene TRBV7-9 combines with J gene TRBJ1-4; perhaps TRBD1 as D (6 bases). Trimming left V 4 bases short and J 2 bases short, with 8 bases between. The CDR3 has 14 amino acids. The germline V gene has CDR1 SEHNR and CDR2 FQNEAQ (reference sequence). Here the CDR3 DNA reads TGTGCCAGCAGCTCTCAGGGGACTAATGAAAAACTGTTTTTT. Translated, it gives CASSSQGTNEKLFF.

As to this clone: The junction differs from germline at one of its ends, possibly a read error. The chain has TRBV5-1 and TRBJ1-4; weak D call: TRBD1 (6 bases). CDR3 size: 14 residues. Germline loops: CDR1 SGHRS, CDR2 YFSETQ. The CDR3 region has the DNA TGTGCCAGCAGCTTGGACAGATTAAATGAAAAACTGTTTTTT. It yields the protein CASSLDRLNEKLFF.

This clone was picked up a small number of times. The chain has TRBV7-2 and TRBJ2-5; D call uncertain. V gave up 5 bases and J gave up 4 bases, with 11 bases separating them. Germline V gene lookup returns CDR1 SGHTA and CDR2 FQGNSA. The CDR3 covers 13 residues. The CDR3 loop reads CASSPPNTETQYF. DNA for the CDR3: TGTGCCAGCAGCCCCCCCAATACAGAGACCCAGTACTTC.

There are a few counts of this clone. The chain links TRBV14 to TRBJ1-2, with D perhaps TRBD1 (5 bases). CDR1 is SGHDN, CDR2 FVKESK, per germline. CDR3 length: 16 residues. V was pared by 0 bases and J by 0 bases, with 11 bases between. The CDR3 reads CASSQDFEQANYGYTF. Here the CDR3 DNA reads TGTGCCAGCAGCCAAGATTTTGAACAGGCTAACTATGGCTACACCTTC.

DNA for the CDR3: TGTGCCAGCAGTCAACAGGGGGCGCGCAATGAGCAGTTCTTC. Translated, it gives CASSQQGARNEQFF. The chain combines TRBV27 with TRBJ2-1, with 9 bases fitting TRBD1. Germline lookup yields CDR1 MNHEY and CDR2 SMNVEV (reference sequence). J was trimmed by 6 bases and V by 5 bases; bases with no gene match: 5. CDR3 length: 14 residues.